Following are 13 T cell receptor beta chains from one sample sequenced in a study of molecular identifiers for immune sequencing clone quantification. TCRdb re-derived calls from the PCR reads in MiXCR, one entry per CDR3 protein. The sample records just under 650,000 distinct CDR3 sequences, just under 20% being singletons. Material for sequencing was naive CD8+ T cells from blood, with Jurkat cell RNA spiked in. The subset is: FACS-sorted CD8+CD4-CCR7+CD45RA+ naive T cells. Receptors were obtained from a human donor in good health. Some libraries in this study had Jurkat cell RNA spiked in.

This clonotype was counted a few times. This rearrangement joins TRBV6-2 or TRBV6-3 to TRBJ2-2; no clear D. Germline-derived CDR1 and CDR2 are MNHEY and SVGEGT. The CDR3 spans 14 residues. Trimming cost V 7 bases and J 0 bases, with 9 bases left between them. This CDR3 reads CASTDITNTGELFF. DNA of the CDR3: TGTGCCAGCACAGACATCACGAACACCGGGGAGCTGTTTTTT.

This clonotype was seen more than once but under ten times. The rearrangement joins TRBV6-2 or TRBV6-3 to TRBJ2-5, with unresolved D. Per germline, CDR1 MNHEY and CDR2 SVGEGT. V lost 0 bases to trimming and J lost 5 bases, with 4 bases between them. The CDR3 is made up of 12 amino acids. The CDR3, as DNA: TGTGCCAGCAGTTACTCCAAGGAGACCCAGTACTTC. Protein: CASSYSKETQYF.

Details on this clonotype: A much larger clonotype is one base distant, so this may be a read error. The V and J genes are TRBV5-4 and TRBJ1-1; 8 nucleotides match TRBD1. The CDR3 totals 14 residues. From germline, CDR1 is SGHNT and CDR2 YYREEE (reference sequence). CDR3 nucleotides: TGTGCCAGCAGGCAGGGGGCTGGGGACACTGAATCTTTCTTT. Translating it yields CASRQGAGDTESFF.

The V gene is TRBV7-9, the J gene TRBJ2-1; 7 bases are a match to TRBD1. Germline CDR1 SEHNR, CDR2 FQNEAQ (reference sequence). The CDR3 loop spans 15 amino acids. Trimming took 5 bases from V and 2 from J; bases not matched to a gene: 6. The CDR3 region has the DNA TGTGCCAGCAGCCTAAGACAGGGCCCCTACAATGAGCAGTTCTTC. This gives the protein CASSLRQGPYNEQFF.

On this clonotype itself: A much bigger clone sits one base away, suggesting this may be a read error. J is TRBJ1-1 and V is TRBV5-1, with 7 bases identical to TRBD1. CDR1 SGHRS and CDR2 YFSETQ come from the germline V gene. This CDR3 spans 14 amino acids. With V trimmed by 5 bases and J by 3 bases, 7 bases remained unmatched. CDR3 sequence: CASRAPGGDTEAFF. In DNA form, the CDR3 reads TGCGCCAGCAGGGCGCCAGGGGGAGACACTGAAGCTTTCTTT.

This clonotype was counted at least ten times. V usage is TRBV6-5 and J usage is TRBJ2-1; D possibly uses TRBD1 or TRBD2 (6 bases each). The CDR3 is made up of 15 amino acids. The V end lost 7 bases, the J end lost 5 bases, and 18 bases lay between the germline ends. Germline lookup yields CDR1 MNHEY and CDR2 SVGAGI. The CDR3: CASTEKGGPDNEQFF. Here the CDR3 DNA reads TGTGCCAGCACCGAGAAGGGGGGCCCCGACAATGAGCAGTTCTTC.

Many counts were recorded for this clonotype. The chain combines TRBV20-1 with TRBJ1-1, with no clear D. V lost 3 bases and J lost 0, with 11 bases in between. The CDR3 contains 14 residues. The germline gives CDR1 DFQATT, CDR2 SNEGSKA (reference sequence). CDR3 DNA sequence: TGCAGTGCTAGGGATGATGCGATGAACACTGAAGCTTTCTTT. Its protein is CSARDDAMNTEAFF.

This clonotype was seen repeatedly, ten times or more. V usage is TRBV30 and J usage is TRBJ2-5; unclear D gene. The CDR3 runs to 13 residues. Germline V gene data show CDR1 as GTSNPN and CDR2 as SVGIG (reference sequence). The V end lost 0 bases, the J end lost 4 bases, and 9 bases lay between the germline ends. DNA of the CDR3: TGTGCCTGGAGTGTGGTAGGGTCAGAGACCCAGTACTTC. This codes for CAWSVVGSETQYF. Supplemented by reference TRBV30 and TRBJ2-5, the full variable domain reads SQTIHQWPATLVQPVGSPLSLECTVEGTSNPNLYWYRQAAGRGLQLLFYSVGIGQISSEVPQNLSASRPQDRQFILSSKKLLLSDSGFYLCAWSVVGSETQYFGPGTRLLVL.

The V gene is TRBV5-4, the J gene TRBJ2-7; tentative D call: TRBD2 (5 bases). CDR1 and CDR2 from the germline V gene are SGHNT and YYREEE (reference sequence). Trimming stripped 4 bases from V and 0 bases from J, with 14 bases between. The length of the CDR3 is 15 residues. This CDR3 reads CASSPRTEPSYEQYF. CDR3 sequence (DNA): TGTGCCAGCAGCCCCCGGACTGAACCCTCCTACGAGCAGTACTTC.

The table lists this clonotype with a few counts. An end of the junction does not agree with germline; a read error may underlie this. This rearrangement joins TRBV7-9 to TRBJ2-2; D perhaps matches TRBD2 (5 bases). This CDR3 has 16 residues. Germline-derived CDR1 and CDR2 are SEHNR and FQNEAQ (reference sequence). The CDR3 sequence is CASSPTSQRRTGEMFF. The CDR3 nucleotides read TGTGCCAGCAGCCCTACATCTCAACGACGAACCGGGGAGATGTTTTTT.

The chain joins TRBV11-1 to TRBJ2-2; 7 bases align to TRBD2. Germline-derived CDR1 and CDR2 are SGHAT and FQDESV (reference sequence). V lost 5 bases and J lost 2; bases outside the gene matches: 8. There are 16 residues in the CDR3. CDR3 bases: TGTGCCAGCAGCCCCATGGGCGGGAGCAACACCGGGGAGCTGTTTTTT. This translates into CASSPMGGSNTGELFF.

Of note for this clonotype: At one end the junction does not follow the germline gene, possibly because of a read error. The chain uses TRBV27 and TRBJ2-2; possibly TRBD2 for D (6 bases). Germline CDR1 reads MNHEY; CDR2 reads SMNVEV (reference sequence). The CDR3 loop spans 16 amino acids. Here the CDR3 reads CASSSVGGLNTGGLFF. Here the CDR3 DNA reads TGTGCCAGCAGCTCCGTCGGAGGCTTGAACACCGGGGGGCTGTTTTTT.

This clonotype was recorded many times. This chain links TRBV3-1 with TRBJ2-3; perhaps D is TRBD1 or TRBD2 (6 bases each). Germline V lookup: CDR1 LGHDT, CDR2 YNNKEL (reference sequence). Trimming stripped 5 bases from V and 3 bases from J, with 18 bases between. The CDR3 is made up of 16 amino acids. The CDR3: CASSKGGGKKTDTQYF. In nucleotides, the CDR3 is TGTGCCAGCAGCAAGGGGGGCGGAAAAAAAACAGATACGCAGTATTTT.